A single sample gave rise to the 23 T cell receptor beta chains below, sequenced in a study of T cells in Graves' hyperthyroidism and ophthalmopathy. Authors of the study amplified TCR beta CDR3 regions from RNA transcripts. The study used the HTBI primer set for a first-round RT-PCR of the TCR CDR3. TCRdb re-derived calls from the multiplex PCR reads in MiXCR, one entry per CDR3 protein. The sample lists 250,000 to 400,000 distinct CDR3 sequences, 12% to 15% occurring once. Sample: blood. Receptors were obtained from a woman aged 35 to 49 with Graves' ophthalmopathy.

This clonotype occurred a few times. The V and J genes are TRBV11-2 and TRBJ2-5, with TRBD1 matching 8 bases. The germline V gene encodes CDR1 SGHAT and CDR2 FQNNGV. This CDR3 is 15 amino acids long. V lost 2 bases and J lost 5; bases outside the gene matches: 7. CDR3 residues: CASSLQGALGETQYF. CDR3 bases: TGTGCCAGCAGCTTACAGGGGGCGCTCGGGGAGACCCAGTACTTC. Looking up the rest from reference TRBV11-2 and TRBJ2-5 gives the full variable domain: EAGVAQSPRYKIIEKRQSVAFWCNPISGHATLYWYQQILGQGPKLLIQFQNNGVVDDSQLPKDRFSAERLKGVDSTLKIQPAKLEDSAVYLCASSLQGALGETQYFGPGTRLLVL.

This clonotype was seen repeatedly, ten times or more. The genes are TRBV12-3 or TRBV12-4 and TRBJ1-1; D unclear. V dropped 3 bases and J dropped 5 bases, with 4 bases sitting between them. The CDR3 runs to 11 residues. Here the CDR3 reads CASSFLTEAFF. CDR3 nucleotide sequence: TGTGCCAGCAGTTTCCTTACTGAAGCTTTCTTT.

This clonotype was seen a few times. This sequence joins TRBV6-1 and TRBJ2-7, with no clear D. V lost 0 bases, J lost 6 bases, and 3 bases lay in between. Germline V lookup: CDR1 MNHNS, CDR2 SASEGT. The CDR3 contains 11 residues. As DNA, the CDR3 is TGTGCCAGCAGTGAAGCGCCCGAGCAGTACTTC. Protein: CASSEAPEQYF.

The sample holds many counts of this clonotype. CDR3 sequence reads: CASSPLLAGGTDTQYF. The CDR3 DNA follows: TGTGCCAGCAGCCCCCTACTAGCGGGAGGGACAGATACGCAGTATTTT. The V call is TRBV5-6, the J call TRBJ2-3, with 13 bases lining up with TRBD2. The junction had 5 bases not matched to a gene; V was cut back by 4 bases and J by 3 bases. The CDR3 spans 16 residues. Germline CDR1 and CDR2: SGHDT and YYEEEE.

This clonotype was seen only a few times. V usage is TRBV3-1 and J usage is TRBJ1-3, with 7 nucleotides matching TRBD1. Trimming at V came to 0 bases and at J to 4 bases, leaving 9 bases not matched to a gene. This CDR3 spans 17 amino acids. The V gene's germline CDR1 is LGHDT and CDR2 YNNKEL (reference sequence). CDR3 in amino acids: CASSQERPTGSGNTIYF. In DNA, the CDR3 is TGTGCCAGCAGCCAAGAACGTCCGACAGGGTCAGGAAACACCATATATTTT.

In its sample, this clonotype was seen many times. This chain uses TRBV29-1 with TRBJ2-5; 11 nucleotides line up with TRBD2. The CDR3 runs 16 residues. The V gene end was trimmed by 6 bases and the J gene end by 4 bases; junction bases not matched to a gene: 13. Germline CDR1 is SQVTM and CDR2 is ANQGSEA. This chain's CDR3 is CSVSGLAERPGETQYF. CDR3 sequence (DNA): TGCAGCGTATCGGGACTAGCGGAACGTCCGGGAGAGACCCAGTACTTC.

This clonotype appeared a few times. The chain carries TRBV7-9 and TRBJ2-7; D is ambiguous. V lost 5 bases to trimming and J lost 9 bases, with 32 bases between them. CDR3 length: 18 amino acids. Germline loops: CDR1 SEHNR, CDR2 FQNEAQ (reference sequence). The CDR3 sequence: CASSPSVNGYSPLVGQYF. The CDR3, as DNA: TGTGCCAGCAGCCCATCCGTCAATGGGTACTCACCCCTAGTCGGGCAGTACTTC.

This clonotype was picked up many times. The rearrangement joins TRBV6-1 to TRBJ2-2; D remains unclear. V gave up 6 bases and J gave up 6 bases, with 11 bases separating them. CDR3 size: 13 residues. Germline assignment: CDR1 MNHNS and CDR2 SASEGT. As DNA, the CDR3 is TGTGCCAGCAGCCAAAGTAGCCCCGGGGAGCTGTTTTTT. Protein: CASSQSSPGELFF.

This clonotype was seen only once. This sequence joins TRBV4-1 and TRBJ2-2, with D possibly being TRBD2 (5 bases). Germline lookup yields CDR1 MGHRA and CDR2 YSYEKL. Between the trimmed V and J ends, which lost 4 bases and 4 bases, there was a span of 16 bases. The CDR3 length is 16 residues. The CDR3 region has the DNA TGCGCCAGCAGCCCCCCTTTTGGGGAGTCCACCGGGGAGCTGTTTTTT. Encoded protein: CASSPPFGESTGELFF.

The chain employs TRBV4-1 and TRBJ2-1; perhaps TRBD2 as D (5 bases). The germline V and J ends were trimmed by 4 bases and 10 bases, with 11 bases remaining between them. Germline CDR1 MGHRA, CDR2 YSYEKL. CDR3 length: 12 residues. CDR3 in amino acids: CASSPPAGEQFF. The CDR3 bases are TGCGCCAGCAGCCCCCCGGCGGGCGAGCAGTTCTTC.

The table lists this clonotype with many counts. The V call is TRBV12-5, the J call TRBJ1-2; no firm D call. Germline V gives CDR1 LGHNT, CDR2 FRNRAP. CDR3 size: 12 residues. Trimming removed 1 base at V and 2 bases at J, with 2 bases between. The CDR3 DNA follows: TGTGCTAGTGGTTTGGGAAACTATGGCTACACCTTC. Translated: CASGLGNYGYTF.

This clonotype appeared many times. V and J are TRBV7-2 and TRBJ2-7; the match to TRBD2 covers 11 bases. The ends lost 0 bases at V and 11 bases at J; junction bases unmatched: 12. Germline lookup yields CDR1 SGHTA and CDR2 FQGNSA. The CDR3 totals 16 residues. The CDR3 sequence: CASSLARVGTSGLKYF. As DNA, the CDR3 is TGTGCCAGCAGCTTAGCGCGGGTGGGGACTAGCGGACTAAAGTACTTC.

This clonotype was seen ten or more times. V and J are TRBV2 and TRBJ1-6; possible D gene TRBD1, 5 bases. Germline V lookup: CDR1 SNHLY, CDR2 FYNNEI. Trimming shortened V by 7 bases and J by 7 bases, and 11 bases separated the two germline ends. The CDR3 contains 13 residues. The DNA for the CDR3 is TGTGCCAGCAAGACAGAACTGAATTCACCCCTCCACTTT. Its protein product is CASKTELNSPLHF.

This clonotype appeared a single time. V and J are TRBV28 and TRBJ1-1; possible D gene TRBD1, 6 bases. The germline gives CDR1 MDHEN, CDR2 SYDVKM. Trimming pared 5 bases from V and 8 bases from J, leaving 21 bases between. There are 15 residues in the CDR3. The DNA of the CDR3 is TGTGCCAGCAGTGCCGCGACAGGACGGTGGACGGAAGCTTTCTTT. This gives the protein CASSAATGRWTEAFF.

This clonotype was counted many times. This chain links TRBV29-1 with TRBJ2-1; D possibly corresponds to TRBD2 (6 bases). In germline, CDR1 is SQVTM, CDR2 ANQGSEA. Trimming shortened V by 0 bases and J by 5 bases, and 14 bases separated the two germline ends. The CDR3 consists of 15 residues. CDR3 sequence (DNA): TGCAGCGTTGAAGATCGACGGGAGTGGGACAATGAGCAGTTCTTC. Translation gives CSVEDRREWDNEQFF.

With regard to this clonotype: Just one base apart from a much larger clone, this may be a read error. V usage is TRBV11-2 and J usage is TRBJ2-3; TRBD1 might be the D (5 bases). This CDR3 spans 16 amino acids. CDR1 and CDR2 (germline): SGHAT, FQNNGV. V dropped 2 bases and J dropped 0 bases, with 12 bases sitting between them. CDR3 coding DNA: TGTGCCAGCAGCTTACAGGGCCGCAGGAGCACAGATACGCAGTATTTT. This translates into CASSLQGRRSTDTQYF.

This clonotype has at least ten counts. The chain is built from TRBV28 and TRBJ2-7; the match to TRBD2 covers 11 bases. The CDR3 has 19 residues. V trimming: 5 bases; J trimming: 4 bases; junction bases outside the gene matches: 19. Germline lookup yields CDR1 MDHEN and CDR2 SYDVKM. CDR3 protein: CASSPLLAGGPPLSYEQYF. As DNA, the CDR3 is TGTGCCAGCAGTCCCCTCTTAGCGGGAGGGCCTCCCCTAAGTTACGAGCAGTACTTC.

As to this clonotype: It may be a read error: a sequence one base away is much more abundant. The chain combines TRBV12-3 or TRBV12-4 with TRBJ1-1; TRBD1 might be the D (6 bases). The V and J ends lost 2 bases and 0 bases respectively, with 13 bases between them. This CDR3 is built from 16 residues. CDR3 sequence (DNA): TGTGCCAGCAGTTTAAGGGGGGGGGGGGTGAACACTGAAGCTTTCTTT. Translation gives CASSLRGGGVNTEAFF.

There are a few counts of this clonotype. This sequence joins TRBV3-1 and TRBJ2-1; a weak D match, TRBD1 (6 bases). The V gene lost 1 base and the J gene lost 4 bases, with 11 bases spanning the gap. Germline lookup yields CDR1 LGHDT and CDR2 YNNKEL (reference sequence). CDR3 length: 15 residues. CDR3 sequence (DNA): TGTGCCAGCAGCCAAGCCGGGACAAATTACAATGAGCAGTTCTTC. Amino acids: CASSQAGTNYNEQFF.

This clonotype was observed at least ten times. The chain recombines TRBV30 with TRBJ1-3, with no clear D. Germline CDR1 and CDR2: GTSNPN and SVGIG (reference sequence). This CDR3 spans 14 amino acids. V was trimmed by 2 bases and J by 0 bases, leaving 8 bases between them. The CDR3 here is CAWSPRFSGNTIYF. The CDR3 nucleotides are TGTGCCTGGAGTCCCCGGTTCTCTGGAAACACCATATATTTT.

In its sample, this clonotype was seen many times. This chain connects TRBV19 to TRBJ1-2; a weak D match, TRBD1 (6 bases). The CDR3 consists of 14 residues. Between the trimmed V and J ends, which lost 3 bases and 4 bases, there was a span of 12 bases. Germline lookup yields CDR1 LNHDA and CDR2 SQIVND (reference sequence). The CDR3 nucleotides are TGTGCCAGTAGTATGGAGGGGGGTCCCTATGGCTACACCTTC. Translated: CASSMEGGPYGYTF. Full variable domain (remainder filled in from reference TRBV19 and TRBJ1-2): DGGITQSPKYLFRKEGQNVTLSCEQNLNHDAMYWYRQDPGQGLRLIYYSQIVNDFQKGDIAEGYSVSREKKESFPLTVTSAQKNPTAFYLCASSMEGGPYGYTFGSGTRLTVV.

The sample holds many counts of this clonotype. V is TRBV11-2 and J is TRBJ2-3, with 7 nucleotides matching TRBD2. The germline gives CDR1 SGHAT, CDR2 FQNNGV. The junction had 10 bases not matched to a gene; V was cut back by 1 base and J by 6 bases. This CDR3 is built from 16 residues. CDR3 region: CASSLAPGGWADTQYF. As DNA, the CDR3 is TGTGCCAGCAGCTTAGCCCCGGGAGGTTGGGCGGATACGCAGTATTTT.

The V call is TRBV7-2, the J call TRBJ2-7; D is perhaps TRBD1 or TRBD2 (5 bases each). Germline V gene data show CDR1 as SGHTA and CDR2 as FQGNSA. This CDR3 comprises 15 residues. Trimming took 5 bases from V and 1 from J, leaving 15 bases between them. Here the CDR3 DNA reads TGTGCCAGCAGCAAATCCGGGACGCTGTCCTACGAGCAGTACTTC. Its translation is CASSKSGTLSYEQYF.